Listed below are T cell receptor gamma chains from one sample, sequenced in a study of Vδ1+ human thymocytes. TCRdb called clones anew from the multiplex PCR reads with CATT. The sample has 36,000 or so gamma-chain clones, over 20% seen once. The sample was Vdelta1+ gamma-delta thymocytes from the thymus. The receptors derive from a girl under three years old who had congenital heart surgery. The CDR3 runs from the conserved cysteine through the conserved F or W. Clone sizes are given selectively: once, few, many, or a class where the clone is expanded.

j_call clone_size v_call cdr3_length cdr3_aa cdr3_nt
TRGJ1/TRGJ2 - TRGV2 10 CALRYYKKLF TGTGCCTTGCGTTATTATAAGAAACTCTTT
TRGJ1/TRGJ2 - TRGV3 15 CATWDRTQGGYKKLF TGTGCCACCTGGGACAGAACACAGGGGGGATATAAGAAACTCTTT
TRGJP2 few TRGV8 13 CATWAPSDWIKTF TGTGCCACCTGGGCACCTAGTGATTGGATCAAGACGTTT
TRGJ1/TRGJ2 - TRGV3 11 CATWDRLIKLF TGTGCCACCTGGGACAGGCTGATTAAACTCTTT
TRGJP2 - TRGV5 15 CATWDIRGSDWIKTF TGTGCCACCTGGGACATTCGGGGTAGTGATTGGATCAAGACGTTT
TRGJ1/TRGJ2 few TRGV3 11 CATWDRGKKLF TGTGCCACCTGGGACAGGGGCAAGAAACTCTTT
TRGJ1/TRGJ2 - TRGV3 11 CATWDLYKKLF TGTGCCACCTGGGACCTATATAAGAAACTCTTT
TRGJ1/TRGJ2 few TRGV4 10 CATWDGHVLF TGTGCCACCTGGGATGGGCACGTTCTCTTT
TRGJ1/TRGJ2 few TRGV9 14 CALWEALNYYKKLF TGTGCCTTGTGGGAGGCGTTGAATTATTATAAGAAACTCTTT
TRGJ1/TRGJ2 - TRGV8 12 CATWDKGEKKLF TGTGCCACCTGGGATAAGGGGGAGAAGAAACTCTTT
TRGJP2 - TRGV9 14 CALWEPRSDWIKTF TGTGCCTTGTGGGAGCCCCGTAGTGATTGGATCAAGACGTTT
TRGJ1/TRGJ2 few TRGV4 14 CATWGMHLYYKKLF TGTGCCACCTGGGGCATGCATCTTTATTATAAGAAACTCTTT
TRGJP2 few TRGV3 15 CATWDGREGDWIKTF TGTGCCACCTGGGACGGACGGGAGGGTGATTGGATCAAGACGTTT
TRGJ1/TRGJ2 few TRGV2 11 CATWLGYKKLF TGTGCCACCTGGCTGGGGTATAAGAAACTCTTT
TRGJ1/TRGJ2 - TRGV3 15 CATWDRRGHYYKKLF TGTGCCACCTGGGACAGGAGGGGCCATTATTATAAGAAACTCTTT
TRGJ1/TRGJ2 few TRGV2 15 CATWDGRFDHYKKLF TGTGCCACCTGGGACGGGCGATTTGATCATTATAAGAAACTCTTT
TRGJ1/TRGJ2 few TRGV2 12 CATWDSRPKKLF TGTGCCACCTGGGATAGTCGACCGAAGAAACTCTTT
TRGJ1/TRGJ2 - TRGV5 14 CATWDRPVGYKKLF TGTGCCACCTGGGACAGGCCTGTGGGGTATAAGAAACTCTTT
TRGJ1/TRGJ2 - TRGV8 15 CATWTMIGTFYKKLF TGTGCCACCTGGACTATGATAGGGACCTTTTATAAGAAACTCTTT
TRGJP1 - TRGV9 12 CALWEAGWFKIF TGTGCCTTGTGGGAGGCTGGTTGGTTCAAGATATTT
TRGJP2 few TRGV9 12 CALWERSWIKTF TGTGCCCTGTGGGAGAGGAGTTGGATCAAGACGTTT
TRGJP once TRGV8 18 CATWDRRPGELGKKIKVF TGTGCCACCTGGGATAGACGTCCCGGGGAGTTGGGCAAAAAAATCAAGGTATTT
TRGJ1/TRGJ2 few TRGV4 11 CATWGRNKKLF TGTGCCACCTGGGGTCGGAATAAGAAACTCTTT
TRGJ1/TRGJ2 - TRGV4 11 CATWDKVKKLF TGTGCCACCTGGGACAAGGTGAAGAAACTCTTT
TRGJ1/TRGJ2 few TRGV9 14 CALWEVKVRYKKLF TGTGCCTTGTGGGAGGTTAAGGTGCGGTATAAGAAACTCTTT
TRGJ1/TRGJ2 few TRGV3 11 CATWDGKWKLF TGTGCCACCTGGGACGGTAAGTGGAAACTCTTT
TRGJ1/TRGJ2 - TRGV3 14 CATWDRRVHYKKLF TGTGCCACCTGGGACAGGCGAGTCCACTATAAGAAACTCTTT
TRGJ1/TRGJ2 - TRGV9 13 CALWVRNYYKKLF TGTGCCTTGTGGGTCCGGAATTATTATAAGAAACTCTTT
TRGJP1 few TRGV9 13 CALWEGGGWFKIF TGTGCCTTGTGGGAGGGAGGTGGTTGGTTCAAGATATTT
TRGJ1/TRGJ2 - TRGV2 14 CATWDGRDCYKKLF TGTGCCACCTGGGACGGGCGGGATTGCTATAAGAAACTCTTT
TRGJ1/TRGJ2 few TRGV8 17 CATWDKAPREHYYKKLF TGTGCCACCTGGGATAAGGCGCCAAGGGAGCATTATTATAAGAAACTCTTT
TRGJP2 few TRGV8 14 CATWDKVSDWIKTF TGTGCCACCTGGGATAAGGTTAGTGATTGGATCAAGACGTTT
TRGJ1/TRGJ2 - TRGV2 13 CATWDAGGYKKLF TGTGCCACCTGGGACGCTGGGGGGTATAAGAAACTCTTT
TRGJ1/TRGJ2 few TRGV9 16 CALWEVPTRNYYKKLF TGTGCCTTGTGGGAGGTGCCCACCCGGAATTATTATAAGAAACTCTTT
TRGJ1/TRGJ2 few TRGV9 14 CALWEVESYYKKLF TGTGCCTTGTGGGAGGTAGAATCTTATTATAAGAAACTCTTT
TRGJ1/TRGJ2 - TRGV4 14 CATWDGLLYYKKLF TGTGCCACCTGGGATGGGCTTCTATATTATAAGAAACTCTTT
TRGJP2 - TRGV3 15 CATWDRLGSDWIKTF TGTGCCACCTGGGACAGGCTAGGTAGTGATTGGATCAAGACGTTT
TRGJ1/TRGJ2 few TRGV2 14 CATWDGLNVSKKLF TGTGCCACCTGGGACGGGCTTAACGTCAGCAAAAAACTCTTT
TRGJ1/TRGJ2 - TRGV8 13 CATWDSGYYKKLF TGTGCCACCTGGGATAGTGGATATTATAAGAAACTCTTT
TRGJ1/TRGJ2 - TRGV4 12 CATWAYSYKKLF TGTGCCACCTGGGCGTACAGTTATAAGAAACTCTTT